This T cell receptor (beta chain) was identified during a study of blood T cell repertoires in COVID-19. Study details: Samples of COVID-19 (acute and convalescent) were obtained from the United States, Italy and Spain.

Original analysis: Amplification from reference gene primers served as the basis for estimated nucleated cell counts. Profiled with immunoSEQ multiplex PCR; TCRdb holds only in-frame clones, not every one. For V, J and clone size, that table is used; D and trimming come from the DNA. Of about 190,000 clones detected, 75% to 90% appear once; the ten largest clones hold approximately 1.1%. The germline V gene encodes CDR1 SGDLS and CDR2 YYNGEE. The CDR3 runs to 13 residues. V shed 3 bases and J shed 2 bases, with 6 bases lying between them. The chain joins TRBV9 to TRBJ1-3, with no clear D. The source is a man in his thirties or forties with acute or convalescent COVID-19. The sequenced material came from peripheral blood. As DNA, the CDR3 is TGTGCCAGCAGCGGGGCGACTGGAAACACCATATATTTT. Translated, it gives CASSGATGNTIYF.